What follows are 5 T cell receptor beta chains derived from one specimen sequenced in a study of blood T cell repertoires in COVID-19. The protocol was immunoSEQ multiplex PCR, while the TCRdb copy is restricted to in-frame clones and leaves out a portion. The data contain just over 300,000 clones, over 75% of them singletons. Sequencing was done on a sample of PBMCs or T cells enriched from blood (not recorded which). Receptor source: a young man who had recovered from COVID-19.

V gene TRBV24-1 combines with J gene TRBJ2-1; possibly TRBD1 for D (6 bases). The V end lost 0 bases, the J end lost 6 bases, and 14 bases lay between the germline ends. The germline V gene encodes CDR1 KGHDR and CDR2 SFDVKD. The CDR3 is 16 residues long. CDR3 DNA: TGTGCCACCAGTGATTTGGGGGGCTCTATCGGCAATGAGCAGTTCTTC. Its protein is CATSDLGGSIGNEQFF.

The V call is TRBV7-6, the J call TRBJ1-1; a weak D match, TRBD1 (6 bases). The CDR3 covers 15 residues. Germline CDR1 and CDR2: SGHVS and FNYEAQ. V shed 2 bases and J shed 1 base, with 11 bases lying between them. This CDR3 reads CASSLSRGGNTEAFF. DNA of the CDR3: TGTGCCAGCAGCTTATCCAGGGGTGGGAACACTGAAGCTTTCTTT.

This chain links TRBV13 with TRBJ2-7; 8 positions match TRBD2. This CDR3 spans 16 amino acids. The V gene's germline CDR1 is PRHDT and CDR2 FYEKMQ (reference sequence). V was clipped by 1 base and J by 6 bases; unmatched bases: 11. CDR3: CASSLVSGKLAVEQYF. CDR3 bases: TGTGCCAGCAGCTTAGTATCTGGAAAACTAGCGGTCGAGCAGTACTTC. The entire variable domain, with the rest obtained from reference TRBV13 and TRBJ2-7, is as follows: AAGVIQSPRHLIKEKRETATLKCYPIPRHDTVYWYQQGPGQDPQFLISFYEKMQSDKGSIPDRFSAQQFSDYHSELNMSSLELGDSALYFCASSLVSGKLAVEQYFGPGTRLTVT.

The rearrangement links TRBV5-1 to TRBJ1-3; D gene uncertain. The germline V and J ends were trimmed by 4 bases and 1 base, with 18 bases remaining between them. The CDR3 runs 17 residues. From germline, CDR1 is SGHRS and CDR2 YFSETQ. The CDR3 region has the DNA TGCGCCAGCAGCCCGTATGGAGGGCTCCGATCTGGAAACACCATATATTTT. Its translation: CASSPYGGLRSGNTIYF.

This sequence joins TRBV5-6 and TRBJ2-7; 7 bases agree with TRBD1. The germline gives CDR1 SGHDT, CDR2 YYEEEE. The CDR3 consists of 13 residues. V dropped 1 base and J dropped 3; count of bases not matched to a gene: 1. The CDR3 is CASSLWDSYEQYF. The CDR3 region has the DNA TGTGCCAGCAGCTTGTGGGACAGCTACGAGCAGTACTTC.